The rows below give T cell receptor beta chains drawn from one sample of a study of blood T cell repertoires in COVID-19. Repertoires were generated with immunoSEQ multiplex PCR, while TCRdb's copy carries only in-frame clones and drops some. The sample lists 120,000 or so clones, roughly 70% seen once, with 0.65% to 0.95% in the top ten. The sample was peripheral blood. These receptors were collected from a human donor with acute or convalescent COVID-19. The donor label of this sample is uncertain. The CDR3 runs from the conserved cysteine through the conserved F or W. A D gene is named only where the DNA matches it firmly. Not all rows give a size; the values are once, few, many and, for expanded clones, a class.

TRBV19	TRBJ2-1	-	-	TGTGCCAGTAGTACCCCCAGACAGTCCTACAATGAGCAGTTCTTC	CASSTPRQSYNEQFF
TRBV30	TRBJ1-2	-	-	TGTGCCTGGAGTGGTTCAGGTGTTAACTATGGCTACACCTTC	CAWSGSGVNYGYTF
TRBV5-6	TRBJ1-1	-	few	TGTGCCAGCAGACTGAGGTCCACTGAAGCTTTCTTT	CASRLRSTEAFF
TRBV7-8	TRBJ2-6	-	-	TGTGCCAGCAGCACAAGACAGCTCTCTGGGGCCAACGTCCTGACTTTC	CASSTRQLSGANVLTF
TRBV3-1/TRBV3-2	TRBJ1-1	-	-	TGTGCCAGCAGCCACTTAGACAGATCCACTGAAGCTTTCTTT	CASSHLDRSTEAFF
TRBV7-9	TRBJ2-2	-	once	TGTGCCAGCAGCCCCATCTCGGGGACTAACACCGGGGAGCTGTTTTTT	CASSPISGTNTGELFF
TRBV19	TRBJ2-5	-	-	TGTGCCAGTAGTAACGGAGGGGGCTGGGAGACCCAGTACTTC	CASSNGGGWETQYF
TRBV2	TRBJ2-2	-	-	TGTGCCAGCAGTGAAATGGCTGGCAACACCGGGGAGCTGTTTTTT	CASSEMAGNTGELFF
TRBV28	TRBJ1-3	-	few	TGTGCCAGTACCCGCCCACGGTCCTCTGGAAACACCATATATTTT	CASTRPRSSGNTIYF
TRBV2	TRBJ1-2	TRBD1	-	TGTGCCAGCAGGGGGACAGCGAATATTTATGGCTACACCTTC	CASRGTANIYGYTF
TRBV7-3	TRBJ2-3	TRBD2	-	TGTGCCAGCAGCTTGGGCGGGGGGGTCGGAGATACGCAGTATTTT	CASSLGGGVGDTQYF
TRBV7-9	TRBJ2-7	-	-	TGTGCCAGCAGCCCCGGCGCGGCCTCCTACGAGCAGTACTTC	CASSPGAASYEQYF
TRBV18	TRBJ2-1	-	-	TGTGCCAGCTCGTCAGGGTCCTACAATGAGCAGTTCTTC	CASSSGSYNEQFF
TRBV19	TRBJ1-1	-	few	TGTGCCAGTAGCCAGATGAACACTGAAGCTTTCTTT	CASSQMNTEAFF
TRBV7-6	TRBJ1-6	-	-	TGTGCCAGCAGCTTATCCACCAGGGGTAATTCACCCCTCCACTTT	CASSLSTRGNSPLHF
TRBV6-5	TRBJ1-3	-	-	TGTGCCAGCAGGGGGAGAGGAAACACCATATATTTT	CASRGRGNTIYF
TRBV5-4	TRBJ2-6	TRBD1	-	TGTGCCAGCAGCTCAGGACAGGGGGCTTGGAGGGCTGGGGCCAACGTCCTGACTTTC	CASSSGQGAWRAGANVLTF
TRBV10-3	TRBJ1-5	-	-	TGTGCCATCAGTGAGTCGCGGGGGCCAGAGGGTAGTCAGCCCCAGCATTTT	CAISESRGPEGSQPQHF
TRBV20-1	TRBJ2-3	TRBD1	-	TGCAGTGCGAGTAGACAGGGGAGAGCAACAGATACGCAGTATTTT	CSASRQGRATDTQYF
TRBV19	TRBJ1-2	TRBD1	-	TGTGCCAGTAAACCAGACAGGGTGTATGGCTACACCTTC	CASKPDRVYGYTF
TRBV19	TRBJ1-1	-	few	TGTGCCAGTAGTATACGCCCGGGGTTAGGCACTGAAGCTTTCTTT	CASSIRPGLGTEAFF
TRBV7-6	TRBJ1-4	-	-	TGTGCCAGCAGCTTATTCCCGGACAGAGGGGAAAAACTGTTTTTT	CASSLFPDRGEKLFF
TRBV19	TRBJ1-6	-	-	TGTGCCAGTAGACAGGACTATAATTCACCCCTCCACTTT	CASRQDYNSPLHF
TRBV7-6	TRBJ1-1	TRBD1	-	TGTGCCAGCAGCTTCAGGGGGCTAGGGACTGAAGCTTTCTTT	CASSFRGLGTEAFF
TRBV6-5	TRBJ1-2	TRBD1	-	TGTGCCACTGGACAGGGGGCGTGGTATGGCTACACCTTC	CATGQGAWYGYTF
TRBV7-3	TRBJ1-4	-	-	TGTGCCAGCAGCTTAAGTCCAAATGAAAAACTGTTTTTT	CASSLSPNEKLFF
TRBV6-5	TRBJ1-4	-	-	TGTGCCAGCAGTTTGGAGGCAGGGGAGAGTGAAAAACTGTTTTTT	CASSLEAGESEKLFF
TRBV2	TRBJ1-2	-	-	TGTGCCAGCAGTGGGAGGGACTACTATGGCTACACCTTC	CASSGRDYYGYTF
TRBV10-3	TRBJ1-5	-	few	TGTGCCATCAGTGAGTCGATACAGAACAATCAGCCCCAGCATTTT	CAISESIQNNQPQHF
TRBV7-9	TRBJ1-5	-	-	TGTGCCAGCAGCGCGAACCAGGGGCAGCCCCAGCATTTT	CASSANQGQPQHF
TRBV9	TRBJ1-3	-	-	TGTGCCAGCAGCGGGGGCCTCTCTGGAAACACCATATATTTT	CASSGGLSGNTIYF
TRBV27	TRBJ2-1	TRBD2	-	TGTGCCAGCAGTACCGCGGGGGGGCTGGGCAATGAGCAGTTCTTC	CASSTAGGLGNEQFF
TRBV5-6	TRBJ2-7	-	-	TGTGCCAGCAGCTTCCGACAGGGCTTAAGCGGGGAGCAGTACTTC	CASSFRQGLSGEQYF
TRBV6-5	TRBJ2-1	TRBD1	-	TGTGCCAGCCTCCGGACAGGGAGCTCCTACAATGAGCAGTTCTTC	CASLRTGSSYNEQFF
TRBV27	TRBJ1-2	-	-	TGTGCCAGCAGTTTTGGCCAGACTTATGGCTACACCTTC	CASSFGQTYGYTF
TRBV2	TRBJ1-4	-	-	TGTGCCAGCGCAGGGCGAATTGAAAAACTGTTTTTT	CASAGRIEKLFF
TRBV7-2	TRBJ2-5	TRBD2	-	TGTGCCAGCAGACTAGCGGGGGTTGGGGAGACCCAGTACTTC	CASRLAGVGETQYF
TRBV11-2	TRBJ1-1	-	-	TGTGCCAGCACGGCGGGGGATTGGAGGGGGAACACTGAAGCTTTCTTT	CASTAGDWRGNTEAFF
TRBV12-5	TRBJ2-5	TRBD2	-	TGTGCTAGTGGGCGGGCGGGGGACCAGTACTTC	CASGRAGDQYF
TRBV4-2	TRBJ1-5	TRBD1	-	TGTGCCAGCAGCCAACAGGGGGCGGAACAGCCCCAGCATTTT	CASSQQGAEQPQHF
TRBV11-2	TRBJ1-3	-	-	TGTGCCAGCAGCCCAGAATTCGCTGGAAACACCATATATTTT	CASSPEFAGNTIYF
TRBV10-3	TRBJ2-2	-	-	TGTGCCATCAGGAGATTGGATGCGGGAACCGGGGAGCTGTTTTTT	CAIRRLDAGTGELFF